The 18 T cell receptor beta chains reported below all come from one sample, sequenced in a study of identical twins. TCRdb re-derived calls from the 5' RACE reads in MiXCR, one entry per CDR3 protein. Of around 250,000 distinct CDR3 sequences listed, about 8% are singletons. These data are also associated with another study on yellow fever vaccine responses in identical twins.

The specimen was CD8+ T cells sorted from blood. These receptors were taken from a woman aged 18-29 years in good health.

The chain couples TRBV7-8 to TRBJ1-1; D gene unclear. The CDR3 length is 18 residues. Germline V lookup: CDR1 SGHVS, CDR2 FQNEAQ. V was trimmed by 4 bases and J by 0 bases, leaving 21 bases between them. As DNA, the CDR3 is TGTGCCAGCAGCTCTACCCCCGCAGGTTGGGTGGTGAACACTGAAGCTTTCTTT. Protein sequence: CASSSTPAGWVVNTEAFF.

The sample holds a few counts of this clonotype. The CDR3 DNA follows: TGTGCCAGCAGCCTGAACGTAGTCTCCGATGAGCAGTTCTTC. The encoded protein is CASSLNVVSDEQFF. The V gene is TRBV7-8, the J gene TRBJ2-1, with D unclear. The CDR3 covers 14 residues. Germline lookup yields CDR1 SGHVS and CDR2 FQNEAQ. V dropped 5 bases and J dropped 8 bases, with 16 bases sitting between them.

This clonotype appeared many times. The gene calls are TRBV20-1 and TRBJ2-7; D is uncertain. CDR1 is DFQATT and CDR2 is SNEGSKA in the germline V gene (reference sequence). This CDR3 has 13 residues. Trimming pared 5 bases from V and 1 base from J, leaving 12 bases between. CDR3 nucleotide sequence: TGCAGTGCTCGGACCAGTAATTCCTACGAGCAGTACTTC. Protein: CSARTSNSYEQYF.

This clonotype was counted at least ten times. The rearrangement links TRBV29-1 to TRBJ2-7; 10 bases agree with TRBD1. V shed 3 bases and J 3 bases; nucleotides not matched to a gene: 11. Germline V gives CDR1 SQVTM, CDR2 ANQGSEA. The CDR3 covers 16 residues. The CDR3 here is CSVEGQGPTNIYEQYF. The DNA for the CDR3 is TGCAGCGTTGAGGGACAGGGGCCAACGAACATCTACGAGCAGTACTTC.

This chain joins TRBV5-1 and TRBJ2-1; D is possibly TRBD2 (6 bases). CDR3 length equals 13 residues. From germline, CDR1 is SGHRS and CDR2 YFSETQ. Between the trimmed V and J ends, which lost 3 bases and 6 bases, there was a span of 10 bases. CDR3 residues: CASSWGTGNEQFF. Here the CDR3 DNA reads TGCGCCAGCAGCTGGGGGACTGGCAATGAGCAGTTCTTC.

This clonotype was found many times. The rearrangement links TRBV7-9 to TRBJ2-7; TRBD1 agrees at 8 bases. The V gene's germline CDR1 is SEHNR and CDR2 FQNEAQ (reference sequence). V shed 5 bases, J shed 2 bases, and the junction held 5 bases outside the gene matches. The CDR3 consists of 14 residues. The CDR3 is CASSPRDRTYEQYF. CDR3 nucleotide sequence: TGTGCCAGCAGCCCTCGGGACAGGACCTACGAGCAGTACTTC.

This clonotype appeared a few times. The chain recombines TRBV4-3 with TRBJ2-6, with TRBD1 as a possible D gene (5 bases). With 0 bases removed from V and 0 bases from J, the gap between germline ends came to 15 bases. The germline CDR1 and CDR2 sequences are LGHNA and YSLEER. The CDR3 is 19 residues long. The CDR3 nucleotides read TGCGCCAGCAGCCAAGATAGTGCAGGGTCTCTCTCTGGGGCCAACGTCCTGACTTTC. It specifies CASSQDSAGSLSGANVLTF.

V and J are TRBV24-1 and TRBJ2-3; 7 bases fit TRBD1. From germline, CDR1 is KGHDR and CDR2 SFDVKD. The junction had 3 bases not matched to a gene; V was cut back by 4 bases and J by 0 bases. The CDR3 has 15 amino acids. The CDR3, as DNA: TGTGCCACCAGTGACCCGACAGGGAGCACAGATACGCAGTATTTT. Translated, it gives CATSDPTGSTDTQYF.

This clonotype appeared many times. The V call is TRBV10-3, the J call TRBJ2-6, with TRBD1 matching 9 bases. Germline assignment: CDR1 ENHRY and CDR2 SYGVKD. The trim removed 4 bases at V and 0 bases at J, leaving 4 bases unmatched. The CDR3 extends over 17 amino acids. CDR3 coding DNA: TGTGCCATCAGTGTATGGGACAGGGACTCTGGGGCCAACGTCCTGACTTTC. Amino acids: CAISVWDRDSGANVLTF.

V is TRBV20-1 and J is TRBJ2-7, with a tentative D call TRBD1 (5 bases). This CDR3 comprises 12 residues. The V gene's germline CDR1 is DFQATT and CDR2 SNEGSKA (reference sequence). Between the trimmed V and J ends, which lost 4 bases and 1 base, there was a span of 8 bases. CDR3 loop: CSATDSSYEQYF. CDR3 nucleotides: TGCAGTGCTACTGACAGTTCCTACGAGCAGTACTTC.

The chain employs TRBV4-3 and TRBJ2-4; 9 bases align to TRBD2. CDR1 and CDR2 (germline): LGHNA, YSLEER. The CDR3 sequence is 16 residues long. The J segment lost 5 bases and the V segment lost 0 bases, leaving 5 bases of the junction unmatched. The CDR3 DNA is TGCGCCAGCAGCCAAGATCAGGCGGGAGGGGAAAACATTCAGTACTTC. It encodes CASSQDQAGGENIQYF.

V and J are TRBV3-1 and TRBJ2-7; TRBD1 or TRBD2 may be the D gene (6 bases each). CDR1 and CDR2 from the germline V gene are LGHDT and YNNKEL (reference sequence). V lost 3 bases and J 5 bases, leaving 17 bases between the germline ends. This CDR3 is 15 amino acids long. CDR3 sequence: CASSQLSGATDEQYF. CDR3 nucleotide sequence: TGTGCCAGCAGCCAGTTGTCGGGGGCCACCGACGAGCAGTACTTC.

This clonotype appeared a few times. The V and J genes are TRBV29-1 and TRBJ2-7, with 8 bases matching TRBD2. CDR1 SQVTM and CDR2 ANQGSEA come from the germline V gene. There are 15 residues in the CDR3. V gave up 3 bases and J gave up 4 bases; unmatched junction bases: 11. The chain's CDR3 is CSVEVAGLESYEQYF. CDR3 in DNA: TGCAGCGTTGAGGTAGCGGGACTGGAATCATACGAGCAGTACTTC.

The CDR3 here is CASSPASESGTDTQYF. CDR3 nucleotide sequence: TGCGCCAGCAGTCCAGCTTCCGAGAGCGGCACAGATACGCAGTATTTT. The rearrangement uses TRBV23-1 and TRBJ2-3; D is unclear. TRBV23-1 is treated as an ORF (open reading frame) with a function not yet certain. Trimming stripped 4 bases from V and 1 base from J, with 15 bases between. CDR3 size: 16 residues.

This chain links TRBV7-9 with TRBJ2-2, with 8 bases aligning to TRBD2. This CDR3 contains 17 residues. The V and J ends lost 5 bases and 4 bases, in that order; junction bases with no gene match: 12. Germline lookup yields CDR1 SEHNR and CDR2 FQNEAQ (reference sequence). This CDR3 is CASSPTETGGATGELFF. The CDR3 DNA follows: TGTGCCAGCAGCCCTACGGAAACGGGAGGGGCCACCGGGGAGCTGTTTTTT.

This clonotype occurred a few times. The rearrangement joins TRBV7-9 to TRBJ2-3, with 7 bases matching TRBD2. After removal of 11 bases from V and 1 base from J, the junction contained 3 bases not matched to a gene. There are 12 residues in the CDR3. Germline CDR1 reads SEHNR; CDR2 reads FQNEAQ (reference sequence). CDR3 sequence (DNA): TGTGCCGGACTAGGCCGCACAGATACGCAGTATTTT. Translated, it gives CAGLGRTDTQYF.

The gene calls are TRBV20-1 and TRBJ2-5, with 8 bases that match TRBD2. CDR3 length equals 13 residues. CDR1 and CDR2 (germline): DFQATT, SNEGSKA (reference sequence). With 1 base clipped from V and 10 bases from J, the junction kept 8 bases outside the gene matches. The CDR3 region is CSARGAPGGGQYF. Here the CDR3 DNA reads TGCAGTGCTAGAGGGGCCCCGGGAGGGGGCCAGTACTTC.

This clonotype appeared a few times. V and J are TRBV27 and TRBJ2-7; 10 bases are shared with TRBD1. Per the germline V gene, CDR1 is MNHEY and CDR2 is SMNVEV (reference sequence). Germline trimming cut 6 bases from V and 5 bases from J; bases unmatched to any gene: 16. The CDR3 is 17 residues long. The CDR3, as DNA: TGTGCCAGCAGCCGAGCAGTTGCCGGGACAGGGGCCAACGAGCAGTACTTC. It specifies CASSRAVAGTGANEQYF.